This T cell receptor beta chain came from a study of persistence of HIV-infected CD4 T cells. Study-wide background: Donors were ART-treated; their CMV- and Gag-responding CD4+ T cells were isolated.

Findings and caveats of the study: CMV- and Gag-responding cells had lower TCRbeta richness than CD3/CD28-responding cells.

Stimulation used approximately 9.6 ug/mL lysate from CMV-infected fibroblasts. Sorted nonresponding memory CD4+ T cells were CD40L-negative, CD69-negative, CD45RO-high. These HIV-1-infected adults initiated suppressive ART in chronic infection. For at least 4 years, plasma HIV-1 RNA was undetectable (<50 copies/mL). The CDR3 has 18 residues. The germline CDR1 and CDR2 sequences are WSHSY and SAAADI. V shed 7 bases, J shed 0 bases, and the junction held 14 bases outside the gene matches. With regard to this clone: Its specificity is not known.

The immunoSEQ assay was version 4, run in survey mode. TCRdb's copy holds only in-frame clones and misses some; the assay was immunoSEQ multiplex PCR. The table lists about 37,000 clones, roughly 80% of them singletons. The gene calls are TRBV10-2 and TRBJ2-3; 9 bases agree with TRBD2. This clonotype was sampled from an adult man with HIV who was CMV-seropositive. Sequenced here: CD4+ T cells sorted from PBMCs after approximately 19-hour stimulation, sampled from a patient who received antiretroviral therapy. The CDR3 nucleotides read TGCGCCAGCACCAAGGGGGCGGGGGGGGATCTCAGCACAGATACGCAGTATTTT. As protein: CASTKGAGGDLSTDTQYF.